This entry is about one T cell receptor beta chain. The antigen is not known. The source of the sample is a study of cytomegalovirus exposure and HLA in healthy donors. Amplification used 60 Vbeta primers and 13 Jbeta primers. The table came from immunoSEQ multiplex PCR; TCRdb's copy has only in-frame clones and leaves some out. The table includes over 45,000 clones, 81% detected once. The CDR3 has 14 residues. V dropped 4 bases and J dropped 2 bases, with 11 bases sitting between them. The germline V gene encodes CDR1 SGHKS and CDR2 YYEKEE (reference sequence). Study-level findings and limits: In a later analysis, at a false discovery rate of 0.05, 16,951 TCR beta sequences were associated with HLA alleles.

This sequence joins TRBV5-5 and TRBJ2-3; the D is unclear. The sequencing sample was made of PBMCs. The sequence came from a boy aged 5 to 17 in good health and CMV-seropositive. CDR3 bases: TGTGCCAGCAGCGACGGAACAGACACAGATACGCAGTATTTT. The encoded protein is CASSDGTDTDTQYF.